This T cell receptor beta chain is drawn from a study of blood T cell repertoires in COVID-19. As for the study in general: In each case, the material was cDNA or gDNA derived from T cells, B-cell-depleted T cells, or PBMCs.

Study processing details: Estimation of nucleated cell counts was performed using reference gene primer amplification. TCRdb's copy holds only in-frame clones and misses some; the assay was immunoSEQ multiplex PCR. The V and J calls and clone size are taken from that table; D and trimming were inferred from the DNA. In the table there are roughly 180,000 clones, roughly 92% of which are singletons. With 3 bases removed from V and 0 bases from J, the gap between germline ends came to 7 bases. The CDR3 spans 14 residues. Per germline, CDR1 MNHEY and CDR2 SMNVEV (reference sequence). As regards this clone: This specimen includes other DNA sequences encoding the same CDR3.

Sequenced sample: peripheral blood. The rearrangement links TRBV27 to TRBJ2-3; D unresolved. The source of this sequence is a man aged 25-45 years with COVID-19, enrolled during active disease. CDR3 in DNA: TGTGCCAGCAGTTTCGTGAGTAGCACAGATACGCAGTATTTT. It encodes CASSFVSSTDTQYF.